This T cell receptor beta chain is from a study of blood T cells in healthy people across ages. General study findings and limits: CMV status of donors was unknown, possibly confounding expanded clonotype changes.

The use of a sample-barcoded 5' primer and a J-beta primer mix characterized a second PCR of roughly 6 to 11 cycles. Using its own MiXCR run on the 5' RACE reads, TCRdb lists one record per CDR3 protein. The sample yields 850,000 to 950,000 distinct CDR3 sequences, around 26% seen once. This clonotype was detected many times. Its antigen is currently unknown. The receptor was isolated from a woman older than 75 in good health. The sequenced sample consisted of blood.

CDR3 sequence reads: CASSAGLEPSTDTQYF. The CDR3 DNA sequence: TGCGCCAGCAGCGCTGGACTGGAACCAAGCACAGATACGCAGTATTTT. The chain joins TRBV5-1 to TRBJ2-3, with D maybe TRBD2 (5 bases). The CDR3 contains 16 residues. Trimming left V 4 bases short and J 0 bases short, with 15 bases between. The V gene's germline CDR1 is SGHRS and CDR2 YFSETQ.